The table lists the clone carrying this T cell receptor beta chain with a few counts. Time point in this sample: newly diagnosed GD, antithyroid drugs for less than 3 months. From RNA extracted from PBMCs, the TCR library was made. Library construction for TCR beta used iRepertoire HTBI primers and Arm-PCR of CDR3 regions. TCRdb reprocessed the multiplex PCR reads with MiXCR, giving one entry per CDR3 protein. The sample holds about 540,000 distinct CDR3 sequences, roughly 13% seen once. This sample was included in a study of regulatory T cells in long-lasting Graves disease. In germline, CDR1 is SEHNR, CDR2 FQNEAQ (reference sequence). The CDR3 has 15 residues. The germline V and J ends were trimmed by 5 bases and 4 bases, with 15 bases remaining between them. These data were likewise used in another study, on T cells in Graves' hyperthyroidism and ophthalmopathy.

The V and J genes are TRBV7-9 and TRBJ2-1; D not certain. This receptor was obtained from a man aged 25 to 45 with Graves disease. The material was peripheral blood mononuclear cells (PBMCs), obtained at new diagnosis, from a patient treated with antithyroid drugs. As DNA, the CDR3 is TGTGCCAGCAGCCCGAGCCCCAGGCTTTACAATGAGCAGTTCTTC. This gives the protein CASSPSPRLYNEQFF.